This T cell receptor (beta chain) was found in a study of T cell repertoires in cytomegalovirus infection. Study details: Through public TCR beta signatures, both CMV infection and matching HLA type were indicated. General study points: Individuals carrying CMV plus the relevant HLA were identified by cumulative frequency of public TCR beta families. Ex vivo, HLA-C-restricted CMV-specific TCR beta clonotypes prevailed over the rest of the response.

Points on this clonotype: Its antigen is not identified.

The CDR3 length is 16 residues. Germline V gene data show CDR1 as SEHNR and CDR2 as FQNEAQ (reference sequence). V was clipped by 5 bases and J by 0 bases; unmatched bases: 9. TCRdb recomputed calls from the reads with MiXCR, one row per CDR3 protein. This table holds 740,000 or so distinct CDR3 sequences, 35% found once. The chain combines TRBV7-9 with TRBJ1-1, with 7 bases matching TRBD1. The TCR was taken from a human donor in good health (CMV status not recorded). Some clones in this sample may be carry-over from other donors' samples. The sequenced material came from PBMCs. Written as DNA, the CDR3 is TGTGCCAGCAGCCCCAGAAACAGGGGAATGAACACTGAAGCTTTCTTT. This encodes CASSPRNRGMNTEAFF.